The sequence of this T cell receptor beta chain was determined in a study of blood T cell repertoires in COVID-19. The germline gives CDR1 LGHDT, CDR2 YNNKEL (reference sequence). V was clipped by 4 bases and J by 4 bases, with 13 bases between them. CDR3 size: 14 residues. Method: immunoSEQ multiplex PCR; TCRdb's copy keeps in-frame clones and lacks some. Counted here are some 180,000 clones, 80% occurring once; the ten biggest clones make up 13% to 15%. Sequenced input: PBMCs or T cells enriched from blood (not recorded which). The V call is TRBV3-1 (or the pseudogene TRBV3-2), the J call TRBJ1-2, with TRBD1 as a possible D gene (6 bases). The sequence derives from a man aged 60 to 75 who had been exposed to COVID-19. The CDR3 is CASSPLGAGYGYTF. DNA of the CDR3: TGTGCCAGCAGCCCTTTGGGGGCGGGCTATGGCTACACCTTC.